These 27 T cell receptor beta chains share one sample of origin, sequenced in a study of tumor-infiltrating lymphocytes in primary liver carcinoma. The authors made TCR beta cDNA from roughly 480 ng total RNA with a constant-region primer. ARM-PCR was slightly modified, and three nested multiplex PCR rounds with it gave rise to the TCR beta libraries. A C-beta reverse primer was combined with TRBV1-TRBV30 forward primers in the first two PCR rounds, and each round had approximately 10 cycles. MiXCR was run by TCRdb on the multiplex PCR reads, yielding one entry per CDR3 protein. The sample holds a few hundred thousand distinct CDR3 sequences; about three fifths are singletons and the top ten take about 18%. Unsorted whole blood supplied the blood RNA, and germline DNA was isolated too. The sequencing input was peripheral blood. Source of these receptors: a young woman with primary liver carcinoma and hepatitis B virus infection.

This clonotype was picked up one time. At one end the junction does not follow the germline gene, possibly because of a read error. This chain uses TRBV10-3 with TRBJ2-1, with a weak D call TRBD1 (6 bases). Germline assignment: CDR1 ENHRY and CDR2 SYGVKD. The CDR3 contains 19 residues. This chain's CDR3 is CAMSGSPNSRGQRFNEQFF. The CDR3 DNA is TGTGCCATGAGTGGGTCCCCTAACTCCAGGGGCCAAAGATTCAATGAGCAGTTCTTC.

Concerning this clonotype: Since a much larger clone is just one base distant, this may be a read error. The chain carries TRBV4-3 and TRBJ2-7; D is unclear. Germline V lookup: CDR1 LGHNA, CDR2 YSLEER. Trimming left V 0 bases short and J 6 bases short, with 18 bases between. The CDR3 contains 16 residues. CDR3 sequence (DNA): TGCGCCAGCAGCCAAGAAACTTGGTCCCAGGCCTGCGAGCAGTACTTC. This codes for CASSQETWSQACEQYF.

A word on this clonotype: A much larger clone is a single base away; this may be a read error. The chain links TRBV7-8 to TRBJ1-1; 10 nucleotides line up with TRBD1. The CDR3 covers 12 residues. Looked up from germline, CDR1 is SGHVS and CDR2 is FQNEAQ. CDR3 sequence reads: CDSSMWDRGAFF. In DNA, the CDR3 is TGTGACAGCAGCATGTGGGACAGGGGAGCTTTCTTT.

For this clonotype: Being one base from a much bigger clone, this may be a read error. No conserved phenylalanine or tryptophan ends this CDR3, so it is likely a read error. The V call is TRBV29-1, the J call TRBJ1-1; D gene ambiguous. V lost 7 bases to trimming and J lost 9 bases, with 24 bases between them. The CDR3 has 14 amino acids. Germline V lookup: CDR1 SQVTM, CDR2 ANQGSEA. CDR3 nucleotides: TGCAGCGCCGCCCACACGGACTTACGAGGCCAAGCTTTCTCT. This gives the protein CSAAHTDLRGQAFS.

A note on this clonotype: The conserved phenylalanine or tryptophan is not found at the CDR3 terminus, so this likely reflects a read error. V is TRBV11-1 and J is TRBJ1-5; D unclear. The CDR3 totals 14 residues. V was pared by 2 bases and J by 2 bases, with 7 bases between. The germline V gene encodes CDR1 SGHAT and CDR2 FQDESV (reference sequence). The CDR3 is CASSLSGGNQPQHS. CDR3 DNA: TGTGCCAGCAGCTTATCAGGCGGCAATCAGCCCCAGCATTCT.

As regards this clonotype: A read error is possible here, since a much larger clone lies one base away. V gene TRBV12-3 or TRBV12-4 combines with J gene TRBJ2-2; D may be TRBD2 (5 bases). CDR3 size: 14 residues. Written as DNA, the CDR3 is TGTGCCAGCAGTTTACGGGATCACACCGGGAAGCTGTTTTTT. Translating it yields CASSLRDHTGKLFF.

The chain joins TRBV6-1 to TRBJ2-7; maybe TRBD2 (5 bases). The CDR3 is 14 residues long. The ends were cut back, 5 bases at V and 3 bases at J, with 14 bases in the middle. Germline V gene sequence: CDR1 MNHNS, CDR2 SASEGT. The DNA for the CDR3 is TGTGCCAGCAGTTGGACGTCAGCGGTCTACGAGCAGTACTTC. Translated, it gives CASSWTSAVYEQYF.

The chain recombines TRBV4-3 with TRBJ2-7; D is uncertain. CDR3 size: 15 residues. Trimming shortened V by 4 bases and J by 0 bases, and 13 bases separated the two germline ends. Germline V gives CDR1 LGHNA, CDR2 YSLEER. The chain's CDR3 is CASSPQNAGSYEQYF. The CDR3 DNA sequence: TGCGCCAGCAGCCCCCAGAATGCAGGCTCCTACGAGCAGTACTTC.

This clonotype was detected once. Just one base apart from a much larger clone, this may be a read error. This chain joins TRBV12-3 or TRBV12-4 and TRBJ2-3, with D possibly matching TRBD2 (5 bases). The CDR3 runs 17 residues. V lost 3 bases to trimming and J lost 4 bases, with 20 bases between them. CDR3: CASSLVVAGMRSDTQYF. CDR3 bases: TGTGCCAGCAGTTTGGTGGTAGCCGGGATGCGCTCAGATACGCAGTATTTT.

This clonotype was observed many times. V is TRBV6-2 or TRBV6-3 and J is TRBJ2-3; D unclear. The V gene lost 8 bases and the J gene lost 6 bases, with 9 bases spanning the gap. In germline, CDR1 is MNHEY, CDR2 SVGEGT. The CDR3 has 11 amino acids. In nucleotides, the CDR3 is TGTGCCAGCGAGGCCCTGGATACGCAGTATTTT. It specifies CASEALDTQYF.

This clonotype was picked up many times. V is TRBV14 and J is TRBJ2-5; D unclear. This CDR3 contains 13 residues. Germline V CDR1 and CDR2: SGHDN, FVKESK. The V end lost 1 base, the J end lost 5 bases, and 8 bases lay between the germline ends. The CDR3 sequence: CASSQGASETQYF. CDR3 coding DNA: TGTGCCAGCAGCCAAGGGGCCAGCGAGACCCAGTACTTC.

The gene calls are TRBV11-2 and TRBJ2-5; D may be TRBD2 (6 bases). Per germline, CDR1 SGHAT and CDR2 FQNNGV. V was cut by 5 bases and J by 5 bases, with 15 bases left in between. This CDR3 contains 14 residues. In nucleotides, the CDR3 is TGTGCCAGCAGCGAGGATCCAGGAGGGGAGACCCAGTACTTC. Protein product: CASSEDPGGETQYF.

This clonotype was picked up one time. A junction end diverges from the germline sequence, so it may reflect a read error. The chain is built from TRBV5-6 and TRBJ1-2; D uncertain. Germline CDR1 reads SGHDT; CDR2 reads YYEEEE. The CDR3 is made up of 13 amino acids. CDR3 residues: CASSLQQMYGCTF. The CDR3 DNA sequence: TGTGCCAGCAGCTTGCAACAGATGTATGGCTGCACCTTC.

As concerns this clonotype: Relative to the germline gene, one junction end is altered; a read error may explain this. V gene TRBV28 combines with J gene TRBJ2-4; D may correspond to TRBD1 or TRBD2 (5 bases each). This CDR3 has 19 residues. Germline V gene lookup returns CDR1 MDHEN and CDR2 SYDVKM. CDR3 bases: TGTGCCGGCAGTTTACGGGGCAGGTGGATGGCACTAGCCAAAAACATTCAGTACTTC. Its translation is CAGSLRGRWMALAKNIQYF.

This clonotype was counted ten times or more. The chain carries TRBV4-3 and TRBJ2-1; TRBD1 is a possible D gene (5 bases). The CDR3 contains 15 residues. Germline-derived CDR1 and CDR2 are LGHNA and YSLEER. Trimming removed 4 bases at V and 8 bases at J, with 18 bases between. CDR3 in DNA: TGCGCCAGCAGCCTAGAGGCAGGGCAAAGCTATGAGCAGTTCTTC. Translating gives CASSLEAGQSYEQFF.

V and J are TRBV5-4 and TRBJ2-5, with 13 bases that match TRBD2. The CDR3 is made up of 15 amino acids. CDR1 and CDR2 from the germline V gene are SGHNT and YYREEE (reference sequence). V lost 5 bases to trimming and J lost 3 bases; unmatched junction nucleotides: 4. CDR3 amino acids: CASSSGLAGEETQYF. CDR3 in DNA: TGTGCCAGCAGTTCCGGACTAGCGGGAGAAGAGACCCAGTACTTC.

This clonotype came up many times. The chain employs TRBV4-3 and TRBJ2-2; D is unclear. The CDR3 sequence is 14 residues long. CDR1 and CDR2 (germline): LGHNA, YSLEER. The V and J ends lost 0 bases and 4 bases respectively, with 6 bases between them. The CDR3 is CASSQESGTGELFF. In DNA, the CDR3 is TGCGCCAGCAGCCAAGAAAGTGGCACCGGGGAGCTGTTTTTT.

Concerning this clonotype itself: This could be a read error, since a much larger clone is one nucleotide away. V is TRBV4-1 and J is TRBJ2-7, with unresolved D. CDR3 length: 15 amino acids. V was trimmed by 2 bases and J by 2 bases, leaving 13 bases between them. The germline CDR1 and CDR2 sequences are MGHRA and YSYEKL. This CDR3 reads CASSQTTQVAYEQYF. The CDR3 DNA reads TGCGCCAGCAGCCAAACCACCCAGGTCGCCTACGAGCAGTACTTC.

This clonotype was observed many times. CDR3 in DNA: TGCAGCGTTGATAGGGGGAGGGCGGGGAATGAGCAGTTCTTC. It codes for CSVDRGRAGNEQFF. The chain links TRBV29-1 to TRBJ2-1, with D possibly matching TRBD2 (7 bases). V was cut by 3 bases and J by 7 bases, with 16 bases left in between. Germline values: CDR1 SQVTM, CDR2 ANQGSEA. This CDR3 contains 14 residues.

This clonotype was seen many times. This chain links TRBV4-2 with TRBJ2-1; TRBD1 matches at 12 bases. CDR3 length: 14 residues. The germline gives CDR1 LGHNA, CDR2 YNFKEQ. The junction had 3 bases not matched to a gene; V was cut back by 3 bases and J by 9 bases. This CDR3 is CASSQGQGAGEQFF. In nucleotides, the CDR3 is TGTGCCAGCAGCCAGGGACAGGGGGCGGGTGAGCAGTTCTTC.

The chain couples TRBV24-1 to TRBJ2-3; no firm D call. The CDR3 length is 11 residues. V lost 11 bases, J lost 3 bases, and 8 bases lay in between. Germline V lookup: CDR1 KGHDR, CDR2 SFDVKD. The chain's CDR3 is CAIMDTDTQYF. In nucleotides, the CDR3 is TGTGCCATCATGGATACAGATACGCAGTATTTT.

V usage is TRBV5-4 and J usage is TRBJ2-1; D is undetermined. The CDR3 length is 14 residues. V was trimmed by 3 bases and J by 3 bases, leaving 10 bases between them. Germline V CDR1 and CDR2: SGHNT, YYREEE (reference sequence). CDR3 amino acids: CASSYINSYNEQFF. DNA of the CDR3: TGTGCCAGCAGCTACATTAACAGCTACAATGAGCAGTTCTTC.

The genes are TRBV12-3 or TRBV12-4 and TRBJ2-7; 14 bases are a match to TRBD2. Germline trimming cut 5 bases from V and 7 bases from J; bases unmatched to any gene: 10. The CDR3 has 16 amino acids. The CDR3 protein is CASSPGLAGVGREQYF. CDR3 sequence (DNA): TGTGCCAGCAGTCCGGGACTAGCGGGAGTCGGAAGAGAGCAGTACTTC.

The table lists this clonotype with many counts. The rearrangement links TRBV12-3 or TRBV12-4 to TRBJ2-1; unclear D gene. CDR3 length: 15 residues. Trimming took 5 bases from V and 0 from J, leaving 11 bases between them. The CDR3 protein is CASSISGASYNEQFF. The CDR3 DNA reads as TGTGCCAGCAGTATTTCGGGTGCCTCCTACAATGAGCAGTTCTTC.

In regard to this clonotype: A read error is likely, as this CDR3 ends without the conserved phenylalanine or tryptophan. CDR3 sequence (DNA): TGTGCCAGCAGCCAAGTTAGGGGGCTCTCCTACAATGAGCAGTTCTCC. Its translation: CASSQVRGLSYNEQFS. The chain is built from TRBV4-2 and TRBJ2-1, with TRBD1 matching over 7 bases. V was clipped by 1 base and J by 0 bases; unmatched bases: 3. Germline V gene lookup returns CDR1 LGHNA and CDR2 YNFKEQ. There are 16 residues in the CDR3.

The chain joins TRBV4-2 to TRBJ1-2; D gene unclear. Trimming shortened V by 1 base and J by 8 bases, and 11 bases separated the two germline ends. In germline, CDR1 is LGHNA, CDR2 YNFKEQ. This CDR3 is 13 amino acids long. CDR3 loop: CASSQGERVGYTF. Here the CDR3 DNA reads TGTGCCAGCAGCCAAGGGGAGCGGGTGGGCTACACCTTC.

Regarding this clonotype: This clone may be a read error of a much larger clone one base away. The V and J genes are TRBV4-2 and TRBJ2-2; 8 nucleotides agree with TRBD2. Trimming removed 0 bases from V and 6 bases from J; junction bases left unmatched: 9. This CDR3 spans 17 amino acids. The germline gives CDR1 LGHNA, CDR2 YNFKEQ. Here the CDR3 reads CASSQDLAGGFAGELFF. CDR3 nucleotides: TGTGCCAGCAGCCAAGATCTGGCGGGAGGTTTCGCCGGGGAGCTGTTTTTT.